Following are 14 T cell receptor beta chains from one sample sequenced in a study of CD8 T cells in Susac syndrome (dated by TCRdb to the late 2010s). The library was built by means of the immunoSEQ multiplex PCR assay. RNA was extracted with the RNeasy kit and 0.5 to 1 ug was reverse transcribed using random hexamers. Using fastp trimming at Q25 and MiXCR clonotype assembly, TCRdb reanalyzed the public sequencing data and kept in-frame beta chains. Records with the same CDR3 protein are collapsed into one entry carrying the most frequent genes and DNA. The sample table holds just over 150,000 distinct CDR3 sequences, of which 85% to 95% were seen once. The ten top clones hold roughly 0.16% of the sample. What was sequenced was CD4+ T cells from PBMCs. All receptors derive from a human donor with Susac syndrome.

The table lists this clonotype with a count of one. The V gene is TRBV10-3, the J gene TRBJ2-3; TRBD1 matches 12 bases. Germline V gives CDR1 ENHRY, CDR2 SYGVKD. CDR3 size: 14 residues. The J segment lost 1 base and the V segment lost 8 bases, leaving 1 base of the junction unmatched. CDR3 nucleotide sequence: TGTGCCATCGGGACAGGGGGCGGCACAGATACGCAGTATTTT. This codes for CAIGTGGGTDTQYF.

The J gene is TRBJ2-2, the V gene TRBV29-1, with 11 bases identical to TRBD2. This CDR3 spans 13 amino acids. J lost 6 bases, V lost 5 bases, and 2 bases had no gene match. CDR1 and CDR2 (germline): SQVTM, ANQGSEA. The CDR3 DNA reads as TGCAGCGTTCGGGGACTAGCGGCCGGGGAGCTGTTTTTT. Its translation is CSVRGLAAGELFF.

The V call is TRBV5-6, the J call TRBJ2-3, with 8 bases matching TRBD1. Per the germline V gene, CDR1 is SGHDT and CDR2 is YYEEEE. CDR3 size: 15 residues. Germline trimming cut 0 bases from V and 4 bases from J; bases unmatched to any gene: 4. The CDR3 loop is CASSLGTGKADTQYF. CDR3 nucleotide sequence: TGTGCCAGCAGCTTGGGGACAGGGAAGGCAGATACGCAGTATTTT.

The chain links TRBV5-4 to TRBJ2-3; 10 positions agree with TRBD2. After removal of 4 bases from V and 0 bases from J, the junction contained 8 bases not matched to a gene. The CDR3 totals 17 residues. Per germline, CDR1 SGHNT and CDR2 YYREEE (reference sequence). Written as DNA, the CDR3 is TGTGCCAGCAGCGTACCGCTAGCGGGGGTTAGCACAGATACGCAGTATTTT. It specifies CASSVPLAGVSTDTQYF.

The genes are TRBV12-3 or TRBV12-4 and TRBJ2-3; D is perhaps TRBD2 (7 bases). The V end was cut by 6 bases, the J end by 4 bases, with 20 bases between. This CDR3 region has 16 residues. Written as DNA, the CDR3 is TGTGCCAGCAGCCCACCCGGGGGGCAGGGTGCAGATACGCAGTATTTT. It translates to CASSPPGGQGADTQYF.

In this sample, this clonotype turned up once. The V gene is TRBV11-2, the J gene TRBJ1-4; D ambiguous. The CDR3 is 11 residues long. V lost 3 bases to trimming and J lost 8 bases, with 4 bases between them. Per germline, CDR1 SGHAT and CDR2 FQNNGV. The CDR3 loop reads CASSLGEKLFF. In DNA form, the CDR3 reads TGTGCCAGCAGCTTGGGGGAAAAACTGTTTTTT.

The V and J genes are TRBV25-1 and TRBJ2-7; D is unresolved. There are 14 residues in the CDR3. The V end was cut by 6 bases, the J end by 2 bases, with 14 bases between. Per germline, CDR1 MGHDK and CDR2 SYGVNS. CDR3 loop: CASRPAGLAYEQYF. CDR3 nucleotide sequence: TGTGCCAGCAGACCGGCCGGGTTGGCCTACGAGCAGTACTTC.

This rearrangement joins TRBV14 to TRBJ1-4, with D perhaps matching TRBD1 (6 bases). With 2 bases removed from V and 8 bases from J, the gap between germline ends came to 18 bases. CDR1 and CDR2 (germline): SGHDN, FVKESK. This CDR3 contains 16 residues. For the CDR3, the DNA is TGTGCCAGCAGCCAACGGACAGCTTCAAGAGGGGAAAAACTGTTTTTT. Translation gives CASSQRTASRGEKLFF. Using reference TRBV14 and TRBJ1-4 for the parts outside the CDR3, the full variable domain is EAGVTQFPSHSVIEKGQTVTLRCDPISGHDNLYWYRRVMGKEIKFLLHFVKESKQDESGMPNNRFLAERTGGTYSTLKVQPAELEDSGVYFCASSQRTASRGEKLFFGSGTQLSVL.

The chain has TRBV3-1 and TRBJ1-2; tentatively, D is TRBD1 (6 bases). This CDR3 has 17 residues. Germline CDR1 and CDR2: LGHDT and YNNKEL (reference sequence). V was cut by 2 bases and J by 3 bases, with 19 bases left in between. CDR3 DNA: TGTGCCAGCAGCCAAACCTTAGGGGGGGGAAGAGACTATGGCTACACCTTC. Translation: CASSQTLGGGRDYGYTF.

This sequence joins TRBV25-1 and TRBJ2-7; D possibly corresponds to TRBD2 (6 bases). V was trimmed by 3 bases and J by 3 bases, leaving 15 bases between them. Germline loops: CDR1 MGHDK, CDR2 SYGVNS. This CDR3 comprises 15 residues. This CDR3 is CASSDPGEKYYEQYF. The CDR3 DNA reads TGTGCCAGCAGTGACCCGGGAGAGAAGTACTACGAGCAGTACTTC.

This rearrangement joins TRBV12-3 or TRBV12-4 to TRBJ2-3; unclear D gene. Trimming cost V 4 bases and J 6 bases, with 11 bases left between them. The CDR3 is 13 residues long. CDR3 sequence (DNA): TGTGCCAGCAGTTCCCGGGCTACGGATACGCAGTATTTT. Encoded protein: CASSSRATDTQYF.

This sequence joins TRBV5-6 and TRBJ2-6, with unresolved D. V lost 2 bases and J 2 bases, leaving 8 bases between the germline ends. The CDR3 consists of 15 residues. Germline V gives CDR1 SGHDT, CDR2 YYEEEE. The CDR3 reads CASSLAWAGANVLTF. For the CDR3, the DNA is TGTGCCAGCAGCTTAGCCTGGGCTGGGGCCAACGTCCTGACTTTC.

This clonotype appeared a single time. The chain combines TRBV6-1 with TRBJ2-3; maybe TRBD2 (6 bases). This CDR3 contains 16 residues. Germline V gene lookup returns CDR1 MNHNS and CDR2 SASEGT. Trimming stripped 5 bases from V and 4 bases from J, with 19 bases between. CDR3 sequence (DNA): TGTGCCAGCAGTCCAAGTTGGGGGACTCCCCCAGATACGCAGTATTTT. The encoded protein is CASSPSWGTPPDTQYF.

The chain has TRBV6-1 and TRBJ2-2; TRBD1 aligns across 7 bases. Germline CDR1 MNHNS, CDR2 SASEGT. The CDR3 contains 15 residues. V lost 4 bases and J lost 0; bases outside the gene matches: 2. The CDR3: CASSGQGANTGELFF. CDR3 bases: TGTGCCAGCAGTGGACAGGGCGCGAACACCGGGGAGCTGTTTTTT.